The clone carrying this T cell receptor beta chain was picked up a small number of times. Its cognate antigen is unknown. The sample comes from a study of cytomegalovirus exposure and HLA in healthy donors. Study-wide background: Approximately 180 million T cells yielded roughly 120 million unique TCR beta sequences, as an earlier analysis found. Study findings and constraints: When analyzed later, a missense DCLRE1C variant was found to be linked to TCR beta V- and J-gene trimming. The Asian-associated ancestry cluster reportedly had fewer N-insertions than the approximately 630-donor mean in a later analysis.

Donors sampled were nominally healthy, though unrecorded immune exposures were likely. V lost 8 bases, J lost 1 base, and 11 bases lay in between. Per germline, CDR1 SNHLY and CDR2 FYNNEI. There are 13 residues in the CDR3. Both 60 Vbeta primers and 13 Jbeta primers went into the PCR. Assay: immunoSEQ multiplex PCR; the TCRdb copy retains only in-frame clones and omits some. The table has about 98,000 clones, approximately 78% seen once. The rearrangement joins TRBV2 to TRBJ2-5, with D tentatively TRBD2 (5 bases). The clonotype was recovered from a man in his forties in good health and CMV-seronegative. Material: PBMCs. CDR3 coding DNA: TGTGCCAGCGCCCGAGGGTTCCAAGAGACCCAGTACTTC. Its protein is CASARGFQETQYF.